This TCR beta chain comes out of a study of cytomegalovirus exposure and HLA in healthy donors. As for the study in general: It was reported in a later analysis that the same platform had been used for the 90 to 150 validation repertoires as for the roughly 670 first-cohort repertoires. Study outcomes and limitations: In vitro confirmation showed a few CMV-associated chains to be CMV antigen specific. Listed as cytomegalovirus-associated were over 150 TCR beta chains. Reports showed the classifier diagnosing cytomegalovirus status with high specificity and sensitivity.

To note about this clone: The target antigen is unknown.

V was pared by 2 bases and J by 1 base, with 2 bases of the junction left unmatched. The CDR3 sequence is 15 residues long. Looked up from germline, CDR1 is SGHNT and CDR2 is YYREEE (reference sequence). Sequenced by immunoSEQ multiplex PCR; TCRdb stores in-frame clones only, minus some. This table holds roughly 130,000 clones, about nine tenths found once. The sample taken for sequencing was PBMCs. This chain connects TRBV5-4 to TRBJ2-2, with 7 bases identical to TRBD1. This receptor was taken from a young man in good health and CMV-seronegative. The chain's CDR3 is CASSFRTGNTGELFF. As DNA, the CDR3 is TGTGCCAGCAGCTTCAGGACAGGGAACACCGGGGAGCTGTTTTTT. Using reference TRBV5-4 and TRBJ2-2 for the parts outside the CDR3, the full variable domain is ETGVTQSPTHLIKTRGQQVTLRCSSQSGHNTVSWYQQALGQGPQFIFQYYREEENGRGNFPPRFSGLQFPNYSSELNVNALELDDSALYLCASSFRTGNTGELFFGEGSRLTVL.